This is a list of T cell receptor beta chains from one sample in a study of glioma-infiltrating T cells after dendritic cell vaccination. Measured with immunoSEQ multiplex PCR; TCRdb has only the in-frame clones, and not every one. The repertoire consists of approximately 110,000 clones, with around 89% occurring once and the leading ten covering 2.7%. The source material was blood, sampled after dendritic cell vaccination. These receptors all come from a human donor with glioblastoma. Each CDR3 is given with its conserved first and last residue. The D gene is left open where the match is weak. Clone size is not always given. Where it is, it says once, few, many or a class for expanded clones.

d_gene	j_gene	abundance	v_gene	CDR3nt	CDR3aa
-	TRBJ1-2	-	TRBV7-8	TGTGCCAGCAGCTTAGTCAACAGGGATGGAGGCTACACCTTC	CASSLVNRDGGYTF
TRBD2	TRBJ2-4	few	TRBV7-6	TGTGCCAGCAGCGGAGGTGGACGGGGGGGCCACGAAAACATTCAGTACTTC	CASSGGGRGGHENIQYF
-	TRBJ1-2	-	TRBV6-5	TGTGCCAGCCTCGGGTCGGAGGGCTACACCTTC	CASLGSEGYTF
TRBD1	TRBJ1-5	-	TRBV19	TGTGCCAGTTCTACAGGGGGCAGTCAGCCCCAGCATTTT	CASSTGGSQPQHF
TRBD1	TRBJ1-4	-	TRBV11-2	TGTGCCAGCAGCCTTCAGACAGGGCTTAATGAAAAACTGTTTTTT	CASSLQTGLNEKLFF
TRBD1	TRBJ1-5	-	TRBV28	TGTGCCAGCAGTCCAGGGGGGCGGGATAGCAATCAGCCCCAGCATTTT	CASSPGGRDSNQPQHF
TRBD1	TRBJ1-1	-	TRBV25-1	TGTGCCAGCAGTGGGGACAGCGGGTTCTCATCTAAAGCTTTCTTT	CASSGDSGFSSKAFF
-	TRBJ2-6	-	TRBV30	TGTGCCTGGCTTACAGGGTCTGGGGCCAACGTCCTGACTTTC	CAWLTGSGANVLTF
TRBD2	TRBJ2-3	-	TRBV11-3	TGTGCCAGCAGCACCGGCGGGGGGGCATCAGATACGCAGTATTTT	CASSTGGGASDTQYF
TRBD2	TRBJ2-2	-	TRBV5-1	TGCGCCAGCTCCGCGGGGGATAGGAACACCGGGGAGCTGTTTTTT	CASSAGDRNTGELFF
-	TRBJ2-2	-	TRBV5-1	TGCGCCAGCAGCTTGCAGCGGCTTGGGACCGGGGAGCTGTTTTTT	CASSLQRLGTGELFF
TRBD1	TRBJ1-1	-	TRBV5-1	TGCGCCAGCAATAACGGACAGGTCGGCACTGAAGCTTTCTTT	CASNNGQVGTEAFF
-	TRBJ1-2	-	TRBV6-1	TGTGCCAGCAGTCTGACACAGAACTATGGCTACACCTTC	CASSLTQNYGYTF
TRBD2	TRBJ2-5	-	TRBV7-3	TGTGCCAGCAGCTTAGGACTAGCGGGGCAAGAGACCCAGTACTTC	CASSLGLAGQETQYF
-	TRBJ1-4	-	TRBV2	TGTGCCAGTACCCCCCGAACTAGCGGAGCTGAAAAACTGTTTTTT	CASTPRTSGAEKLFF
TRBD1	TRBJ1-2	-	TRBV6-1	TGTGCCACCCACGACGGACAGGGCTTTGGCTACACCTTC	CATHDGQGFGYTF
TRBD1	TRBJ2-1	-	TRBV7-9	TGTGCCAGCAGCCAGGACAGGGGGATCTCGAATGAGCAGTTCTTC	CASSQDRGISNEQFF
TRBD1	TRBJ2-1	-	TRBV5-1	TGCGCCAGCAGCTTGAGCCGGGACAGGGCGATCTTC	CASSLSRDRAIF
TRBD1	TRBJ1-3	-	TRBV9	TGTGCCAGCAGCGGGACAGGAAGTGGAAACACCATATATTTT	CASSGTGSGNTIYF
TRBD1	TRBJ1-3	-	TRBV18	TGTGCCAGCTCACGACGACAGGGGCCGAAATCTGGAAACACCATATATTTT	CASSRRQGPKSGNTIYF
TRBD1	TRBJ2-6	once	TRBV27	TGTGCCAGCAGGAGGACAGGGACTCCCGGGGCCAACGTCCTGACTTTC	CASRRTGTPGANVLTF
-	TRBJ1-2	-	TRBV6-6	TGTGCCAGCAGTTACTCGGGGGGATCAAGCTATGGCTACACCTTC	CASSYSGGSSYGYTF
TRBD1	TRBJ1-1	once	TRBV5-1	TGCGCCAGCACCCTTACAGGGGGGTTTAACACTGAAGCTTTCTTT	CASTLTGGFNTEAFF
TRBD2	TRBJ2-7	-	TRBV7-6	TGTGCCAGCAGCTCGGTTAGCGGGAGCCCATCCTACGAGCAGTACTTC	CASSSVSGSPSYEQYF